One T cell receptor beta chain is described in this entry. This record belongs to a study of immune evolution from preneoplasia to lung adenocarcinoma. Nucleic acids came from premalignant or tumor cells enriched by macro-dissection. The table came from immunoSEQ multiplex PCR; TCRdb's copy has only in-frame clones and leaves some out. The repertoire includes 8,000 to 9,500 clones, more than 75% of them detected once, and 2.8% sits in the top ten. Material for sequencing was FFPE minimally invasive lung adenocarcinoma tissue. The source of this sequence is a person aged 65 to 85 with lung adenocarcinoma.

CDR3 sequence: CASSLSYSNQPQHF. The CDR3, as DNA: TGTGCCAGCAGTTTAAGTTATAGCAATCAGCCCCAGCATTTT. The chain links TRBV28 to TRBJ1-5, with D unclear. The germline V gene encodes CDR1 MDHEN and CDR2 SYDVKM. V lost 2 bases, J lost 0 bases, and 5 bases lay in between. This CDR3 has 14 amino acids. The full variable domain, in which reference TRBV28 and TRBJ1-5 provide the parts outside the CDR3, is DVKVTQSSRYLVKRTGEKVFLECVQDMDHENMFWYRQDPGLGLRLIYFSYDVKMKEKGDIPEGYSVSREKKERFSLILESASTNQTSMYLCASSLSYSNQPQHFGDGTRLSIL.